Listed below are T cell receptor beta chains from one sample, sequenced in a study of response to subunit inactivated influenza vaccine. Each CDR3 protein is one row after TCRdb ran MiXCR on the RT-PCR reads. The data contain fewer than 800,000 distinct CDR3 sequences, 15% to 19% of them singletons. The sequenced sample was PBMCs from blood, obtained 12 days after vaccination. Every receptor here comes from a man aged 45-65 years who received an inactivated influenza vaccine. The CDR3 runs from the conserved cysteine through the conserved F or W. The order of the fields is D gene, V gene, J gene, clone size, CDR3 DNA, CDR3 protein. D genes are given only for firm matches. Not every row has a clone size; where given, it reads once, few, many or a size class.

d_call: -; v_call: TRBV20-1; j_call: TRBJ2-1; clone_size: few; cdr3_nt: TGCAGTGCTAGTGGAGCTAGGAGCTCCTACAATGAGCAGTTCTTC; cdr3_aa: CSASGARSSYNEQFF
d_call: -; v_call: TRBV10-3; j_call: TRBJ2-7; clone_size: -; cdr3_nt: TGTGCCATCAGTGGGGGGCAGGGGGGAAGCTACGAGCAGTACTTC; cdr3_aa: CAISGGQGGSYEQYF
d_call: -; v_call: TRBV4-2; j_call: TRBJ1-4; clone_size: -; cdr3_nt: TGTGCCAGCAGCCTCGGGACGGACCCTAATGAAAAACTGTTTTTT; cdr3_aa: CASSLGTDPNEKLFF
d_call: -; v_call: TRBV20-1; j_call: TRBJ1-5; clone_size: many; cdr3_nt: TGCAGTGCTATGTACCAGGGGAGGCCCCAGCATTTT; cdr3_aa: CSAMYQGRPQHF
d_call: -; v_call: TRBV6-2/TRBV6-3; j_call: TRBJ2-7; clone_size: few; cdr3_nt: TGTGCCAGCAGTTACACCCGCTACGAGCAGTACTTC; cdr3_aa: CASSYTRYEQYF
d_call: -; v_call: TRBV11-2; j_call: TRBJ2-7; clone_size: -; cdr3_nt: TGTGCCAGCAGCCCCGGCAGGGGCCTTTCCTCCTACGAGCAGTACTTC; cdr3_aa: CASSPGRGLSSYEQYF
d_call: -; v_call: TRBV13; j_call: TRBJ2-7; clone_size: once; cdr3_nt: TGTGCCAGCAGCTTCAAGGGGATCTACGAGCAGTACTTC; cdr3_aa: CASSFKGIYEQYF
d_call: TRBD2; v_call: TRBV5-1; j_call: TRBJ2-3; clone_size: -; cdr3_nt: TGCGCCAGCAGCCTCGGTAGTGCGGGGGGGTATGAAGATACGCAGTATTTT; cdr3_aa: CASSLGSAGGYEDTQYF
d_call: -; v_call: TRBV3-1; j_call: TRBJ2-2; clone_size: -; cdr3_nt: TGTGCCAGCAGCCAAGGGGGGACAATGGATTCCGGGGAGCTGTTTTTT; cdr3_aa: CASSQGGTMDSGELFF
d_call: TRBD2; v_call: TRBV28; j_call: TRBJ2-1; clone_size: -; cdr3_nt: TGTGCCAGCAGTTCACCTCCGGGACTAGCGGGTTCGTCCACTGAGCAGTTCTTC; cdr3_aa: CASSSPPGLAGSSTEQFF
d_call: -; v_call: TRBV6-2/TRBV6-3; j_call: TRBJ2-1; clone_size: -; cdr3_nt: TGTGCCAGCAGTTACTCAGACGACAATGAGCAGTTCTTC; cdr3_aa: CASSYSDDNEQFF
d_call: -; v_call: TRBV4-1; j_call: TRBJ2-1; clone_size: many; cdr3_nt: TGCGCCAGCAGCCTCACCTCAGGCGCCTACAATGAGCAGTTCTTC; cdr3_aa: CASSLTSGAYNEQFF
d_call: TRBD1; v_call: TRBV4-1; j_call: TRBJ2-7; clone_size: -; cdr3_nt: TGCGCCAGCAGCCAAGGGCCCTCGGACAGGGCCTACGAGCAGTACTTC; cdr3_aa: CASSQGPSDRAYEQYF
d_call: -; v_call: TRBV7-2; j_call: TRBJ2-1; clone_size: -; cdr3_nt: TGTGCCAGCAGCTTAGCTAGCGTCTACAATGAGCAGTTCTTC; cdr3_aa: CASSLASVYNEQFF
d_call: TRBD1; v_call: TRBV6-5; j_call: TRBJ2-7; clone_size: -; cdr3_nt: TGTGCCAGCAGTTACTCGGGACAGGGAAATTACGAGCAGTACTTC; cdr3_aa: CASSYSGQGNYEQYF
d_call: -; v_call: TRBV7-9; j_call: TRBJ1-1; clone_size: -; cdr3_nt: TGTGCCAGCAGCCCCGTACGTGGTAGGGACACTGAAGCTTTCTTT; cdr3_aa: CASSPVRGRDTEAFF
d_call: -; v_call: TRBV29-1; j_call: TRBJ2-1; clone_size: -; cdr3_nt: TGCAGCGTTGATGAGCAGTTCTTC; cdr3_aa: CSVDEQFF
d_call: TRBD2; v_call: TRBV30; j_call: TRBJ2-2; clone_size: few; cdr3_nt: TGTGCCTGGAGGCCGGGACTAGCGGGAGCGAACACCGGGGAGCTGTTTTTT; cdr3_aa: CAWRPGLAGANTGELFF
d_call: -; v_call: TRBV12-3/TRBV12-4; j_call: TRBJ1-2; clone_size: -; cdr3_nt: TGTGCCAGCAGTGGACTCGGGGCCGGGGCCTATGGCTACACCTTC; cdr3_aa: CASSGLGAGAYGYTF
d_call: TRBD1; v_call: TRBV5-1; j_call: TRBJ2-7; clone_size: few; cdr3_nt: TGCGCCAGCAGTCCCGAACCACAGGGGGCGACCTACGAGCAGTACTTC; cdr3_aa: CASSPEPQGATYEQYF
d_call: -; v_call: TRBV5-1; j_call: TRBJ1-1; clone_size: -; cdr3_nt: TGCGCCAGCAGCTTGGGCCATATAGCTTTCTTT; cdr3_aa: CASSLGHIAFF
d_call: TRBD2; v_call: TRBV7-2; j_call: TRBJ2-5; clone_size: few; cdr3_nt: TGTGCCAGCAGCTTATGGAGCGGGGACCAAGAGACCCAGTACTTC; cdr3_aa: CASSLWSGDQETQYF
d_call: TRBD1; v_call: TRBV20-1; j_call: TRBJ1-1; clone_size: few; cdr3_nt: TGCAGTGCTAGACGGGACAGGAAAGAAGCTTTCTTT; cdr3_aa: CSARRDRKEAFF
d_call: TRBD2; v_call: TRBV20-1; j_call: TRBJ2-2; clone_size: -; cdr3_nt: TGCAGTCCTCTAGCGGAGAAGAACACCGGGGAGCTGTTTTTT; cdr3_aa: CSPLAEKNTGELFF
d_call: TRBD2; v_call: TRBV7-2; j_call: TRBJ2-2; clone_size: -; cdr3_nt: TGTGCCAGCAACCCCAGGATAGCGGGGGCCTACACCGGGGAGCTGTTTTTT; cdr3_aa: CASNPRIAGAYTGELFF
d_call: TRBD2; v_call: TRBV7-9; j_call: TRBJ2-1; clone_size: few; cdr3_nt: TGTGCCAGCAGCTTCCTAGCGGGAGTAAGCGATGAGCAGTTCTTC; cdr3_aa: CASSFLAGVSDEQFF
d_call: -; v_call: TRBV5-5; j_call: TRBJ2-7; clone_size: -; cdr3_nt: TGTGCCAGCAGCTTTGGCCCGGACAAGGGGAATTACGAGCAGTACTTC; cdr3_aa: CASSFGPDKGNYEQYF
d_call: -; v_call: TRBV15; j_call: TRBJ1-2; clone_size: few; cdr3_nt: TGTGCCACCAGCCACCGGTCGGGGGCTACAAACTATGGCTACACCTTC; cdr3_aa: CATSHRSGATNYGYTF
d_call: -; v_call: TRBV11-2; j_call: TRBJ2-3; clone_size: many; cdr3_nt: TGTGCCAGCAGCTTAAATCCCCCGGTGATCCGAGACACAGATACGCAGTATTTT; cdr3_aa: CASSLNPPVIRDTDTQYF
d_call: -; v_call: TRBV2; j_call: TRBJ2-1; clone_size: -; cdr3_nt: TGTGCCAGCAGTGAAAAGTGGCTGGGGGCGGGCCACAATGAGCAGTTCTTC; cdr3_aa: CASSEKWLGAGHNEQFF
d_call: -; v_call: TRBV20-1; j_call: TRBJ2-3; clone_size: few; cdr3_nt: TGCAGTGCTACCCTTGGGGATACGCAGTATTTT; cdr3_aa: CSATLGDTQYF
d_call: -; v_call: TRBV5-1; j_call: TRBJ2-5; clone_size: many; cdr3_nt: TGCGCCAGCAGCTTGCTGTCAGGCGGGGAGACCCAGTACTTC; cdr3_aa: CASSLLSGGETQYF
d_call: -; v_call: TRBV9; j_call: TRBJ1-2; clone_size: -; cdr3_nt: TGTGCCAGCAGCGCCGGGGGGCTGGGCCACTATGGCTACACCTTC; cdr3_aa: CASSAGGLGHYGYTF
d_call: -; v_call: TRBV29-1; j_call: TRBJ2-7; clone_size: few; cdr3_nt: TGCAGCGTTTATGGTAAGCCCTACGAGCAGTACTTC; cdr3_aa: CSVYGKPYEQYF
d_call: TRBD2; v_call: TRBV28; j_call: TRBJ2-2; clone_size: few; cdr3_nt: TGTGCCAGCAGTTTATATGAGGCTAGCGGGGGTTTAGGCACCGGGGAGCTGTTTTTT; cdr3_aa: CASSLYEASGGLGTGELFF
d_call: TRBD1; v_call: TRBV4-3; j_call: TRBJ1-2; clone_size: -; cdr3_nt: TGCGCCAGCAGCCCGAATCGGGACAGGTTGCGCGGCTACACCTTC; cdr3_aa: CASSPNRDRLRGYTF
d_call: TRBD2; v_call: TRBV14; j_call: TRBJ2-1; clone_size: few; cdr3_nt: TGTGCCAGCAGCCAAGAAAGAGGGACTAGCGCAGACAATGAGCAGTTCTTC; cdr3_aa: CASSQERGTSADNEQFF
d_call: TRBD1; v_call: TRBV10-3; j_call: TRBJ2-2; clone_size: -; cdr3_nt: TGTGCCATCAGGTACGGGACAGCGAACACCGGGGAGCTGTTTTTT; cdr3_aa: CAIRYGTANTGELFF
d_call: TRBD1; v_call: TRBV30; j_call: TRBJ1-6; clone_size: -; cdr3_nt: TGTGCCTGTGGACAGGCAGGAGGAGCACCCCTCCACTTT; cdr3_aa: CACGQAGGAPLHF
d_call: -; v_call: TRBV5-1; j_call: TRBJ2-7; clone_size: -; cdr3_nt: TGCGCCAGCAGCTTGTCTTCTCCCGGGAGCTCCTACGAGCAGTACTTC; cdr3_aa: CASSLSSPGSSYEQYF
d_call: -; v_call: TRBV29-1; j_call: TRBJ2-2; clone_size: few; cdr3_nt: TGCAGCGTCCGCACGCTCCCCGGGACCCAGAACACCGGGGAGCTGTTTTTT; cdr3_aa: CSVRTLPGTQNTGELFF